This TCR beta chain was sequenced during a study of metastatic and nonmetastatic thyroid tumors (dated by TCRdb to the early 2020s). Context from the whole study: Repertoires from peripheral blood and from tumor or nodule tissue samples of malignant and benign thyroid patients were compared. Broad study findings and their caveats: In both blood and tumor samples, malignant tumors were reported to have significantly higher TCR beta diversity than benign nodules.

For this clone: The target of this receptor is not known. No much larger clone exists at a distance of one base, and base qualities are not known.

No patient had received any treatment before thyroid surgery. Using T-cell receptor beta sequencing, the researchers looked back retrospectively at clinical samples from patients, gathered between about 2012 and 2018. The CDR3 covers 12 residues, taking in both the cysteine and the phenylalanine. Just the 36-base CDR3 DNA is kept, in frame starting at base 1. CDR1 and CDR2 were assigned from the germline V gene as KGHSY and FQNENV. V is reduced by 1 base and J by 6 bases, leaving a spacing of 7 bases between them. Library prep was done by PCR. TCRdb records Illumina HiSeq 4000 as the sequencer. The TCR beta-chain CDR3 region of each patient was profiled by high-throughput sequencing. As for the authors' bioinformatics: CDR3 differences across clinicopathological groups were used to build a classifier for discriminating distant-metastatic papillary thyroid cancer patients. Repertoire diversity was assessed with the Shannon index, and tumor-blood repertoire similarity with the Morisita-Horn index. TCRdb reprocessing: public reads trimmed at Q25 with fastp, clones called with MiXCR, in-frame beta chains kept. The V and J calls come from TCRdb's annotation, not from the publication. The sample profile shows about 11,000 clones; nearly 30% of them were found once. About a sixth of the sample belongs to the ten largest clones.

This clonotype originated in a female donor with papillary thyroid cancer or a benign thyroid nodule (not recorded which). Some clones in this sample may be carry-over from other donors' samples. The specimen was tumor tissue. The V and J genes are TRBV16 and TRBJ2-7, with an unclear D gene assignment. CDR3 sequence: CASSQLISEQYF. DNA sequence: TGTGCCAGCAGCCAATTGATAAGCGAGCAGTACTTC.